These 25 T cell receptor beta chains share one sample of origin, sequenced in a study of response to subunit inactivated influenza vaccine (dated by TCRdb to between 2018 and 2020). To prepare the library, RT-PCR was applied. Sequencing used an Illumina HiSeq 2500. TCRdb cleaned the public reads at Q25 with fastp, built clones with MiXCR and kept in-frame beta chains. Rows merge per CDR3 protein into single entries with the most common DNA and genes. The sample profile shows about 500,000 distinct CDR3 sequences; approximately 15% of them were found once. The ten largest make up less than 4% of the sample. This specimen consisted of CD4+ T cells sorted from PBMCs, obtained around 25 months after vaccination. These receptors all come from a man aged 50 to 69 who received an inactivated influenza vaccine. Donor details come from another sample of the same person, matched by shared clones.

This clonotype was recorded only once. CDR3 protein: CASSYSGRGASYEQYF. The DNA for the CDR3 is TGTGCCAGCAGTTACTCGGGCAGGGGAGCTTCCTACGAGCAGTACTTC. The chain recombines TRBV6-2 or TRBV6-3 with TRBJ2-7, with D perhaps TRBD1 (6 bases). The CDR3 has 16 amino acids. Germline assignment: CDR1 MNHEY and CDR2 SVGEGT. V dropped 0 bases and J dropped 1 base, with 13 bases sitting between them.

Ten or more counts support this clonotype. The CDR3 reads CASSSSFDAGEQYF. The CDR3, as DNA: TGTGCCAGCAGCTCGTCCTTCGACGCAGGGGAGCAGTACTTC. The V call is TRBV7-2, the J call TRBJ2-7, with D possibly matching TRBD1 (5 bases). The CDR3 spans 14 residues. V shed 4 bases and J shed 7 bases, with 17 bases lying between them. CDR1 is SGHTA and CDR2 is FQGNSA in the germline V gene.

The rearrangement links TRBV4-3 to TRBJ2-2; no clear D. The CDR3 has 14 residues. CDR1 and CDR2 from the germline V gene are LGHNA and YSLEER. Trimming pared 2 bases from V and 5 bases from J, leaving 9 bases between. The CDR3: CASSQRMGTGELFF. CDR3 nucleotides: TGCGCCAGCAGCCAACGTATGGGGACCGGGGAGCTGTTTTTT.

The sample holds a few counts of this clonotype. The chain recombines TRBV4-1 with TRBJ1-1, with D perhaps TRBD1 (6 bases). The CDR3 has 15 residues. The V end was cut by 0 bases, the J end by 4 bases, with 12 bases between. Germline V gives CDR1 MGHRA, CDR2 YSYEKL. CDR3 loop: CASSQEGGVGTEAFF. The DNA of the CDR3 is TGCGCCAGCAGCCAAGAGGGGGGCGTAGGCACTGAAGCTTTCTTT.

The chain is built from TRBV6-2 or TRBV6-3 and TRBJ2-4; the match to TRBD2 covers 13 bases. The V and J ends lost 0 bases and 15 bases, in that order; junction bases with no gene match: 14. CDR1 and CDR2 from the germline V gene are MNHEY and SVGEGT. The CDR3 has 17 residues. The CDR3 nucleotides are TGTGCCAGCAGTTACTCGACGGTTCGGACTAGCGGGGGTCCTCGGTACTTC. Its protein product is CASSYSTVRTSGGPRYF.

The chain employs TRBV7-2 and TRBJ2-3; 11 bases agree with TRBD2. The CDR3 length is 16 residues. Germline lookup yields CDR1 SGHTA and CDR2 FQGNSA. The V gene end was trimmed by 6 bases and the J gene end by 4 bases; junction bases not matched to a gene: 9. CDR3 DNA: TGTGCCAGCAGGCGTATAGCGGGGGGGCCGGCAGATACGCAGTATTTT. Translated, it gives CASRRIAGGPADTQYF.

The rearrangement links TRBV5-1 to TRBJ2-7; a weak D match, TRBD2 (6 bases). Germline lookup yields CDR1 SGHRS and CDR2 YFSETQ. Trimming took 1 base from V and 2 from J, leaving 7 bases between them. The CDR3 length is 13 residues. This chain's CDR3 is CASSLPGAYEQYF. Here the CDR3 DNA reads TGCGCCAGCAGCTTGCCGGGGGCCTACGAGCAGTACTTC.

This chain joins TRBV20-1 and TRBJ2-1; D not resolved. Germline assignment: CDR1 DFQATT and CDR2 SNEGSKA (reference sequence). The CDR3 covers 11 residues. V was pared by 3 bases and J by 8 bases, with 8 bases between. The CDR3 coding sequence is TGCAGTGCTAGTGGCCGGGATGAGCAGTTCTTC. Its protein product is CSASGRDEQFF.

This clonotype came up a few times. CDR3 amino acids: CASNRPGNSYNEQFF. The CDR3 DNA sequence: TGTGCCAGCAACCGACCCGGCAACTCCTACAATGAGCAGTTCTTC. This chain joins TRBV5-5 and TRBJ2-1, with unresolved D. CDR3 size: 15 residues. Trimming cost V 6 bases and J 0 bases, with 13 bases left between them. Germline V lookup: CDR1 SGHKS, CDR2 YYEKEE (reference sequence).

The chain couples TRBV4-1 to TRBJ1-4; D remains ambiguous. Germline V gives CDR1 MGHRA, CDR2 YSYEKL. The length of the CDR3 is 14 residues. The V gene lost 3 bases and the J gene lost 2 bases, with 7 bases spanning the gap. The CDR3 DNA reads as TGCGCCAGCAGCCAGGTCACGACTAATGAAAAACTGTTTTTT. Its translation is CASSQVTTNEKLFF.

This chain uses TRBV20-1 with TRBJ2-1, with 7 bases fitting TRBD1. Germline assignment: CDR1 DFQATT and CDR2 SNEGSKA (reference sequence). CDR3 length equals 15 residues. V was pared by 0 bases and J by 9 bases, with 11 bases of the junction left unmatched. CDR3 coding DNA: TGCAGTGCTAGAGATTACCTTAAAGGGGGCGGTGAGCAGTTCTTC. This sequence encodes CSARDYLKGGGEQFF.

This chain uses TRBV28 with TRBJ2-2; tentative D call: TRBD1 (6 bases). Trimming took 6 bases from V and 4 from J, leaving 15 bases between them. The CDR3 has 15 residues. The V gene's germline CDR1 is MDHEN and CDR2 SYDVKM. The CDR3: CASRLQGVTTGELFF. DNA of the CDR3: TGTGCCAGCAGGCTACAGGGCGTGACCACCGGGGAGCTGTTTTTT.

The V and J genes are TRBV7-9 and TRBJ1-2, with 8 bases matching TRBD1. The junction had 13 bases not matched to a gene; V was cut back by 2 bases and J by 8 bases. CDR1 SEHNR and CDR2 FQNEAQ come from the germline V gene (reference sequence). This CDR3 is 16 amino acids long. The CDR3 DNA is TGTGCCAGCAGCTTATCGGACAGGGAGTTGGTGGAGGGCTACACCTTC. This gives the protein CASSLSDRELVEGYTF.

This clonotype has ten or more counts. The genes are TRBV6-1 and TRBJ1-5; D might be TRBD1 (5 bases). The CDR3 totals 14 residues. The germline V gene encodes CDR1 MNHNS and CDR2 SASEGT. V lost 6 bases and J 3 bases, leaving 12 bases between the germline ends. CDR3 sequence: CASRSDGTNQPQHF. Written as DNA, the CDR3 is TGTGCCAGCAGGTCGGACGGGACCAATCAGCCCCAGCATTTT.

The rearrangement links TRBV7-3 to TRBJ2-1; 10 bases map to TRBD1. The CDR3 sequence is 15 residues long. The V gene end was trimmed by 5 bases and the J gene end by 7 bases; junction bases not matched to a gene: 8. Germline-derived CDR1 and CDR2 are SGHTA and FQGTGA. The DNA for the CDR3 is TGTGCCAGCAGCCGAAACCGGGACAGGGGTAATGAGCAGTTCTTC. Residues: CASSRNRDRGNEQFF.

This clonotype was seen many times. The V gene is TRBV20-1, the J gene TRBJ2-4; 8 bases match TRBD2. CDR3 size: 14 residues. Trimming removed 6 bases from V and 0 bases from J; junction bases left unmatched: 4. CDR1 DFQATT and CDR2 SNEGSKA come from the germline V gene (reference sequence). CDR3 DNA sequence: TGCAGTGCCTATAGCGGGATAGCCAAAAACATTCAGTACTTC. Its translation is CSAYSGIAKNIQYF.

The rearrangement joins TRBV12-3 or TRBV12-4 to TRBJ2-7; D is uncertain. Trimming removed 6 bases at V and 4 bases at J, with 16 bases between. CDR3 length: 14 amino acids. The CDR3 here is CASRPGPGPYEQYF. The DNA of the CDR3 is TGTGCCAGCAGGCCCGGGCCCGGCCCTTACGAGCAGTACTTC.

In nucleotides, the CDR3 is TGCAGCGTTGATGGGAAATACACCGGGGAGCTGTTTTTT. It is translated as CSVDGKYTGELFF. The V and J genes are TRBV29-1 and TRBJ2-2; no clear D gene. This CDR3 spans 13 amino acids. V shed 3 bases and J shed 3 bases, with 8 bases lying between them. The germline CDR1 and CDR2 sequences are SQVTM and ANQGSEA.

This clonotype was observed at least ten times. Here the CDR3 DNA reads TGTGCCAGCAGCTTAGGCTACAGAGGTGGCACAGATACGCAGTATTTT. Translating it yields CASSLGYRGGTDTQYF. The chain has TRBV7-8 and TRBJ2-3; D not resolved. Germline CDR1 SGHVS, CDR2 FQNEAQ. The CDR3 is made up of 16 amino acids. Trimming left V 1 base short and J 1 base short, with 12 bases between.

This clonotype was observed at least ten times. The chain has TRBV7-2 and TRBJ2-7; the match to TRBD2 covers 7 bases. Looked up from germline, CDR1 is SGHTA and CDR2 is FQGNSA. The ends lost 5 bases at V and 3 bases at J; junction bases unmatched: 1. The CDR3 contains 12 residues. In DNA, the CDR3 is TGTGCCAGCAGCCCGGGGGGCTACGAGCAGTACTTC. It is translated as CASSPGGYEQYF.

There are many counts of this clonotype. One end of the junction is discordant with germline, which a read error may explain. The chain couples TRBV15 to TRBJ1-1; 8 bases line up with TRBD1. The CDR3 contains 13 residues. The germline V gene encodes CDR1 LNHNV and CDR2 YYDKDF (reference sequence). CDR3 region: CATTRQGSTEAFF. The DNA of the CDR3 is TGTGCCACCACCAGACAGGGGAGTACTGAAGCTTTCTTT.

The rearrangement uses TRBV4-1 and TRBJ1-5, with D maybe TRBD1 (5 bases). This CDR3 region has 16 residues. CDR1 is MGHRA, CDR2 YSYEKL, per germline. The V end lost 3 bases, the J end lost 1 base, and 13 bases lay between the germline ends. The CDR3 loop is CASSHTKGPSNQPQHF. The CDR3 nucleotides read TGCGCCAGCAGCCATACTAAGGGGCCGAGCAATCAGCCCCAGCATTTT.

This sequence joins TRBV20-1 and TRBJ2-1, with D hard to call. Deletions cut 0 bases from V and 6 bases from J, with 15 bases between. The germline V gene has CDR1 DFQATT and CDR2 SNEGSKA (reference sequence). The CDR3 runs 15 residues. DNA of the CDR3: TGCAGTGCTAGAGATCGCTCTAACATAGTCAATGAGCAGTTCTTC. It specifies CSARDRSNIVNEQFF.

This chain connects TRBV5-5 to TRBJ2-1, with TRBD2 matching 9 bases. In germline, CDR1 is SGHKS, CDR2 YYEKEE (reference sequence). There are 14 residues in the CDR3. J was trimmed by 4 bases and V by 6 bases; bases with no gene match: 5. The CDR3 here is CASTATSGYNEQFF. As DNA, the CDR3 is TGTGCCAGCACCGCGACTAGCGGATACAATGAGCAGTTCTTC. Full variable domain (missing parts from reference TRBV5-5 and TRBJ2-1): DAGVTQSPTHLIKTRGQQVTLRCSPISGHKSVSWYQQVLGQGPQFIFQYYEKEERGRGNFPDRFSARQFPNYSSELNVNALLLGDSALYLCASTATSGYNEQFFGPGTRLTVL.

This clonotype has more than one count but fewer than ten. J is TRBJ1-1 and V is TRBV25-1; 7 positions match TRBD1. The CDR3 length is 14 residues. Germline assignment: CDR1 MGHDK and CDR2 SYGVNS. The trim removed 5 bases at V and 1 base at J, leaving 4 bases unmatched. CDR3: CASSPWTGNTEAFF. CDR3 nucleotides: TGTGCCAGCAGTCCTTGGACAGGGAACACTGAAGCTTTCTTT.